This TCR beta chain was captured by sequencing in a study of OX40 agonist ivuxolimab in advanced cancers. Overall study context: Recorded diagnoses for dose-escalation patients were hepatocellular carcinoma, melanoma, renal cell or head and neck cancer.

With respect to this clone: The antigen remains undetermined.

General study results and limits: The authors did not determine the antigen specificity of the expanded peripheral T cells.

Profiled with immunoSEQ multiplex PCR; TCRdb holds only in-frame clones, not every one. The table has over 55,000 clones, 85% to 90% seen once. There are 15 residues in the CDR3. Trimming at V came to 9 bases and at J to 4 bases, leaving 11 bases not matched to a gene. CDR1 LNHDA and CDR2 SQIVND come from the germline V gene (reference sequence). This specimen was CD4+ or CD8+ T cells sorted from blood, taken in a trial of the OX40 agonist ivuxolimab. This chain uses TRBV19 with TRBJ2-1; TRBD1 aligns across 8 bases. The TCR sequence derives from an adult with an advanced solid tumor such as melanoma, head and neck, liver or kidney cancer. For the CDR3, the DNA is TGTGCCAGCGGGGGCAGGGGGCTACTTTACAATGAGCAGTTCTTC. It is translated as CASGGRGLLYNEQFF.